These T cell receptor beta chains were read from a single sample in a study of CD8 T cells in ankylosing spondylitis. MiXCR, run by TCRdb on the 5' RACE reads, gives a single entry per CDR3 protein. Of 340,000 or so distinct CDR3 sequences listed, 14% to 15% are singletons. The source material was blood, either unsorted or a sorted T cell fraction (not recorded which). The receptors shown here come from a male donor with ankylosing spondylitis or in good health (not recorded which). The CDR3 runs from the conserved cysteine through the conserved F or W. Each record gives: clone size, V gene, D gene, J gene, CDR3 DNA, CDR3 protein. D genes are given only for firm matches. Expanded clones get a size class; other rows say once, few or many, or leave the size out.

NA	TRBV5-1	NA	TRBJ2-5	TGCGCCAGCAGCTTAAGTACAGACCGGGAGACCCAGTACTTC	CASSLSTDRETQYF
few	TRBV18	TRBD1	TRBJ2-7	TGTGCCAGCTCACCGCCCCAAACAGGGGACGAGCAGTACTTC	CASSPPQTGDEQYF
many	TRBV9	TRBD2	TRBJ2-1	TGTGCCAGCAGCGTAGGACAGCGGGGGGCGAACAATGAGCAGTTCTTC	CASSVGQRGANNEQFF
few	TRBV3-1	TRBD2	TRBJ2-3	TGTGCCAGCAGCCGAGAGGGTAGCGGGAGAATAGATACGCAGTATTTT	CASSREGSGRIDTQYF
many	TRBV12-3/TRBV12-4	TRBD1	TRBJ1-1	TGTGCCAGCACCGGACAGGGGGCTGGGGACACTGAAGCTTTCTTT	CASTGQGAGDTEAFF
NA	TRBV10-3	TRBD1	TRBJ1-3	TGTGCCATCAGTCTCACAGGGGTCTCTGGAAACACCATATATTTT	CAISLTGVSGNTIYF
few	TRBV10-3	NA	TRBJ1-5	TGTGCCATCAGTGCTGACGGGGTGGTGGATCAGCCCCAGCATTTT	CAISADGVVDQPQHF
few	TRBV24-1	TRBD1	TRBJ2-7	TGTGCCACCAGTGATTTGCCGGGACAGGCCTACGAGCAGTACTTC	CATSDLPGQAYEQYF
many	TRBV12-3/TRBV12-4	NA	TRBJ1-2	TGTGCCAGCAGTTCCCCAAGCCCCTCCATGGTTGGCTACACCTTC	CASSSPSPSMVGYTF
NA	TRBV6-5	NA	TRBJ2-7	TGTGCCAGCAGTTACTCCCCCCGGCAGGGCTACGAGCAGTACTTC	CASSYSPRQGYEQYF
few	TRBV5-1	TRBD1	TRBJ2-1	TGCGCCAGCAGCTCACGAATTTCCGGGACAGGGAGGGACAATGAGCAGTTCTTC	CASSSRISGTGRDNEQFF
NA	TRBV5-1	NA	TRBJ1-1	TGCGCCAGCAGCTTGGAATGGGACCCGCGATACACTGAAGCTTTCTTT	CASSLEWDPRYTEAFF
NA	TRBV12-3/TRBV12-4	TRBD1	TRBJ2-7	TGTGCCAGCAGAAGGGGACAGGTTAGCTCCTACGAGCAGTACTTC	CASRRGQVSSYEQYF
NA	TRBV20-1	TRBD1	TRBJ1-1	TGCAGTGCTAGAGGTGCAGGGGGAAACACTGAAGCTTTCTTT	CSARGAGGNTEAFF
few	TRBV13	NA	TRBJ1-1	TGTGCCAGCAGCTTAGATCCAGGGGACGCATTCATGAACACTGAAGCTTTCTTT	CASSLDPGDAFMNTEAFF
NA	TRBV6-5	NA	TRBJ1-4	TGTGCCAGCAGTTACTCTCAAATCCAGGGCGGGGAAAAACTGTTTTTT	CASSYSQIQGGEKLFF
NA	TRBV20-1	NA	TRBJ1-1	TGCAGTGCTAGAGAGAGGGTACGGATGAACACTGAAGCTTTCTTT	CSARERVRMNTEAFF
NA	TRBV5-1	TRBD2	TRBJ2-7	TGCGCCAGCAGCCCGGGTGGGGGGAGCGGGAGGAGCTACGAGCAGTACTTC	CASSPGGGSGRSYEQYF
NA	TRBV7-2	NA	TRBJ2-5	TGTGCCAGCAGCTTAGGGATTCGAGAGACCCAGTACTTC	CASSLGIRETQYF
many	TRBV5-6	NA	TRBJ2-5	TGTGCCAGCAGCTTGGGGACCAAAGAGACCCAGTACTTC	CASSLGTKETQYF
few	TRBV12-3/TRBV12-4	TRBD2	TRBJ2-3	TGTGCCAGCAGAGGCCTACCGGGGGGGCGGGATACGCAGTATTTT	CASRGLPGGRDTQYF
NA	TRBV20-1	TRBD2	TRBJ2-1	TGCAGTGCTAGAGATGGGGGGACTAGCCTATCCTACAATGAGCAGTTCTTC	CSARDGGTSLSYNEQFF
NA	TRBV6-2/TRBV6-3	NA	TRBJ1-2	TGTGCCAGCACCCAGGGCTACTATGGCTACACCTTC	CASTQGYYGYTF
many	TRBV5-1	NA	TRBJ2-2	TGCGCCAGCAGCTTGGACGGCAACACCGGGGAGCTGTTTTTT	CASSLDGNTGELFF
few	TRBV10-1	NA	TRBJ1-2	TGCGCCAGCAGTTCGGGGTTCTATGGCTACACCTTC	CASSSGFYGYTF
NA	TRBV29-1	NA	TRBJ1-1	TGCAGCGTTGCGAACAGCCTCCGGGCTTTCTTT	CSVANSLRAFF
few	TRBV7-2	NA	TRBJ2-1	TGTGCCAGCAGTTACCGGGGTTCCTCCAAGCAGTTCTTC	CASSYRGSSKQFF
many	TRBV5-1	NA	TRBJ2-3	TGCGCCAGCAGCTTGGTTGAGGCAGATACGCAGTATTTT	CASSLVEADTQYF
few	TRBV5-1	NA	TRBJ2-3	TGCGCCAGCAGCTTGGGGGGATCCGCCCGCACAGATACGCAGTATTTT	CASSLGGSARTDTQYF
few	TRBV3-1	TRBD1	TRBJ1-2	TGTGCCAGCAGCCAAGATCAGACAGGGTACTATGGCTACACCTTC	CASSQDQTGYYGYTF
few	TRBV2	TRBD1	TRBJ1-1	TGTGCCGGGGGGGCGACAGGGGGCACTGAAGCTTTCTTT	CAGGATGGTEAFF
NA	TRBV12-3/TRBV12-4	TRBD1	TRBJ2-3	TGTGCCAGCAGTTTTGCAGGGACAGCTTCAGATACGCAGTATTTT	CASSFAGTASDTQYF
NA	TRBV7-9	TRBD1	TRBJ1-2	TGTGCCAGCAGCTTAGCCGCAGGGGGCAGCTATGGCTACACCTTC	CASSLAAGGSYGYTF
NA	TRBV25-1	NA	TRBJ2-1	TGTGCCAGCAGTGAGCCGAGCCGTCTCAATGAGCAGTTCTTC	CASSEPSRLNEQFF
many	TRBV20-1	TRBD1	TRBJ2-7	TGCAGTGCTTCAGCAGGACAGGAGAAAGGTCACTTC	CSASAGQEKGHF
NA	TRBV19	NA	TRBJ2-4	TGTGCCAGTAGTATTAGGGCCAGCTCACTAGCCAAAAACATTCAGTACTTC	CASSIRASSLAKNIQYF
few	TRBV3-1	TRBD2	TRBJ2-3	TGTGCCAGCAGCCAAGATACACGATGGACTAGCGGGGAGAGCACAGATACGCAGTATTTT	CASSQDTRWTSGESTDTQYF
NA	TRBV19	NA	TRBJ1-1	TGTGCCAGTAGTCCGGGGTCGGACACTGAAGCTTTCTTT	CASSPGSDTEAFF
many	TRBV12-3/TRBV12-4	NA	TRBJ1-6	TGTGCCAGCAGTGTCGGAGGGAAGGATAATTCACCCCTCCACTTT	CASSVGGKDNSPLHF
NA	TRBV12-3/TRBV12-4	TRBD1	TRBJ2-5	TGTGCCAGCAGTTCACCCCGGACAGGGGGAAGGGAGACCCAGTACTTC	CASSSPRTGGRETQYF
many	TRBV12-3/TRBV12-4	TRBD2	TRBJ2-3	TGTGCCAGCAGTTTCGGGAGGGAGGCAGATACGCAGTATTTT	CASSFGREADTQYF
few	TRBV2	NA	TRBJ1-2	TGTGCCAGCAGTGAGGGGCTACGGGGCTACACCTTC	CASSEGLRGYTF
few	TRBV7-9	NA	TRBJ2-1	TGTGCCAGCAGCTTAGACGGGGGATATGAGCAGTTCTTC	CASSLDGGYEQFF
NA	TRBV10-2	TRBD1	TRBJ2-7	TGCGCCACCCGGGACAGGGGGCGTGGATACGAGCAGTACTTC	CATRDRGRGYEQYF
few	TRBV10-3	NA	TRBJ2-5	TGTGCCATCAGTGAGTCAGGAGAGACCCAGTACTTC	CAISESGETQYF
once	TRBV12-3/TRBV12-4	TRBD1	TRBJ2-7	TGTGCCAGCAGTGACCGGGACAGGGACCTCTACGAGCAGTACTTC	CASSDRDRDLYEQYF
NA	TRBV5-1	TRBD1	TRBJ1-1	TGCGCCACCCAACCGGGACAGGGGGCGTCTGAAGCTTTCTTT	CATQPGQGASEAFF
NA	TRBV10-3	NA	TRBJ1-6	TGTGCCATCAGCATCGGGACACTTTATAATTCACCCCTCCACTTT	CAISIGTLYNSPLHF
few	TRBV15	NA	TRBJ2-7	TGTGCCACCAGCAGAGGTAGACAGGAGATCTACGAGCAGTACTTC	CATSRGRQEIYEQYF
NA	TRBV29-1	NA	TRBJ1-1	TGCAGCGGGACGTACGAGTACACTGAAGCTTTCTTT	CSGTYEYTEAFF